This T cell receptor beta chain was captured in a study of cytomegalovirus exposure and HLA in healthy donors (dated by TCRdb to the late 2010s). In the study overall: In an earlier analysis of approximately 640 of the donors, 250 to 350 Gb of sequence data and 100 million or so unique TCR beta sequences from roughly 200 million T cells were reported. An earlier analysis of 587 of the donors used high-throughput TCR beta sequencing to judge whether each TCR beta V gene segment behaved as functional or pseudogenic. Of the 300 to 450 genotyped donors, approximately 82% fell in the genetic ancestry cluster associated with self-reported Caucasian donors. The study was designed to test whether signatures of past pathogen exposure could be identified by cataloging public T cell receptors. The T cell repertoires of 666 subjects were profiled by immunosequencing and related to cytomegalovirus serostatus. Rather than drawing on any new phenotypic data, the later analysis identified candidate immune exposures from TCR beta sequences and the way those sequences occurred across donors. Roughly 5 DR-DQ haplotypes were handled as single units for association and clustering, since linkage in the cohort was strong. To study patterns of TCR occurrence, a later analysis re-analyzed previously published TCR beta repertoires from 666 donors and added high-resolution HLA genotyping. To predict cytomegalovirus infection status, the study combined high-throughput TCR immunosequencing, statistical association of individual TCRs with disease status, and machine learning. Among almost 400 genotyped donors of the cohort, an average of roughly 240,000 unique TCR beta nucleotide sequences were sequenced per donor, roughly 20% of them non-productive. All discovery cohort repertoires had been generated using a single sequencing platform. Roughly 300 gigabases of sequencing data and tens of millions of unique TCR sequences were included in an early release covering roughly 600 HLA-typed donors. Genome-wide SNP genotypes for about 55% of the roughly 670 donors were used in a later genetic analysis, which treated that subset as a discovery cohort. A separate validation cohort of 100 to 150 different subjects was used in addition to the roughly 640-subject first cohort. The number of donors typed differed by locus, with about 629-640 for A, B, C, DRB1 and DQB1, about 500 for DQA1, 600 to 610 for DPA1, and 450 to 480 for DPB1. Both class I and class II loci were covered by HLA typing, at four-digit resolution. Donor age, sex, ethnicity and CMV serostatus were collected together with the repertoire data. What the authors observed across the whole study: At a false discovery rate of 0.05, a later analysis linked around 17,000 TCR beta sequences to specific HLA alleles. Three of the identified cytomegalovirus-associated TCR beta chains were confirmed in vitro to be specific for cytomegalovirus antigens. According to a later analysis, parvovirus B19, influenza, CMV and Epstein-Barr virus appeared linked to several top co-occurrence clusters. Some IMGT-functional V segments, including TRBV6-2 and TRBV6-3, could not be told apart with the 87-base-pair reads, so those segments were excluded. This cohort had only TCR beta chains sequenced, and the lack of alpha or paired-chain data limited which features could be detected. In a later analysis, most CMV-associated TCR beta chains were found to appear HLA-restricted, with HLA associations seemingly driven largely by CMV exposure. Immune exposure information for the cohort was limited to CMV serostatus. Presence/absence analyses assumed roughly uniform sequencing depth across donors, an assumption that may not hold. The sequencing pipeline was judged likely to have produced a cluster of highly shared sequence variants as a technical artifact. Correlated functional status among segregating V segments might reflect linkage disequilibrium, but an unknown experimental factor could not be ruled out. The study gave a list of more than 150 TCR beta chains associated with cytomegalovirus. In both the original and validation cohorts, the classifier was reported to diagnose cytomegalovirus status with high specificity and sensitivity. In an earlier analysis of around 600 of the donors, most TCR beta V segments appeared in productive rearrangements about 90% or about 30% of the time, broadly matching IMGT annotations. A later analysis found that TCR association rates varied across HLA loci, with DRB1 alleles showing the most associated TCRs and HLA-C alleles the fewest. Because counts were too low, more than 15 rarely observed V segments, including chromosome 9 orphons, were left out of the earlier analysis of over 550 of the donors. In a later analysis, HLA-associated TCR beta chains were found to be more clonally expanded and to have lower generation probabilities than equally common non-associated chains. In a later genetic analysis, fewer N-insertions in productive TCRs were reported among donors in an Asian-associated ancestry cluster than the roughly 640-donor mean. A further reported finding was that TCR beta sequences accurately predicted the HLA-A and HLA-B alleles for most subjects in the first cohort. The authors suggested that the approach could potentially be generalized to other disease states and immunological phenotypes. Most TCR sequences were seen in very few donors, while some public TCRs were found in many individuals. V-gene and J-gene trimming of TCR beta chains was associated with a missense DCLRE1C variant in a later genetic analysis, and the association was replicated in an independent cohort. Because HLA typing was missing for some donors at each locus, association tests included only the typed subset. Strong co-occurrence of HLA alleles, especially DR and DQ, made assigning TCR associations to individual alleles difficult.

The library relied on the immunoSEQ multiplex PCR assay. The multiplex PCR relied on a mix of 60 forward primers for TCR Vbeta segments and 13 reverse primers for TCR Jbeta segments. A multiplex PCR assay on genomic DNA amplified the CDR3 region of rearranged TCR beta genes. Amplified TCR beta libraries were sequenced as 87-base-pair reads on the Illumina HiSeq System. On the study's bioinformatics: A later analysis counted some 80 million unique TCR beta chains across the 550 to 800 repertoires, and some 11 million of these chains were shared by at least two donors. Raw reads were error-corrected and collapsed into unique sequences by a nearest-neighbor algorithm in which closely related sequences were merged to remove PCR and sequencing errors. To assign V, D and J gene segments, CDR3 sequences were aligned to IMGT reference sequences. For a sequence to be retained, at least a six-nucleotide match to both a V gene segment and a J gene segment was required. Rearrangements were called productive when the CDR3 lacked stop codons and stayed in frame with V and J; all others were non-productive. Following IMGT convention, CDR3 was defined as the stretch from the second conserved V-encoded cysteine to the conserved J-encoded phenylalanine. Sequences without an unambiguous match to a single V gene segment were excluded from the earlier analysis of about 600 of the donors. An earlier analysis of fewer than 750 of the donors called V segments functional above 56.7% productive rearrangements and segregating when the between-donor standard deviation exceeded 5%. To diagnose cytomegalovirus status from the catalog of TCR beta chain sequences, a statistical classification framework was built. In a later analysis, TCR nucleotide sequences were compared against IMGT/GENE-DB human TR gene sequences so that V and J genes could be assigned. In a later analysis, CDR3 sequences and most-parsimonious VDJ recombination scenarios were assigned using the TCRdist pipeline. In a later analysis, each TCR beta chain was defined by its CDR3 amino acid sequence together with its V-gene family, and reads lacking a unique V-gene family were excluded. In a later analysis, approximately 640 highly shared, low-generation-probability nucleotide sequences were removed to address suspected cross-contamination and a sequencing artifact. A later analysis calculated a clonal expansion index for each public chain from normalized within-repertoire ranks of inferred template counts. In a later analysis, generation probabilities were computed using a VDJ recombination model fitted to out-of-frame rearrangements, and the results were checked against IGoR. Hypergeometric tests were used in a later analysis to score TCR-TCR, TCR-HLA and TCR-CMV co-occurrence, with a repertoire-size bias correction applied to the TCR pairs. In a later analysis, false discovery rates were estimated by permuting HLA or CMV assignments 20 times. In a later analysis, co-occurring TCRs were grouped with DBSCAN, and TCRdist sequence similarity was added when clustering was performed within HLA-allele-positive subsets. Repertoires with fewer than 30,000 or more than 120,000 public chains were left out of co-occurrence clustering, as were about five repertoires with anomalous nucleotide sharing. In TCRdb, the immuneACCESS table is reduced to in-frame sequences with V and J assigned. These tables do not hold every clone; where another copy was compared, an unresolved V gene accounts for under half, and the others remain unexplained. D and trimming come from the DNA, and the V and J calls and clone size come from that table. In all, the sample holds over 100,000 clones, and 84% of those were seen once. 2.5% to 3.5% of the sample goes to the ten largest clones.

In total, fewer than 750 healthy bone marrow donors made up the cohort. Cohort members were all nominally healthy when sampled, although unrecorded immune exposures were likely present. The donor was CMV seropositive and was included in the group of 250 to 350 seropositive cohort members. A peripheral blood sample was provided by each donor, and peripheral blood mononuclear cells were used for TCR beta sequencing. The Qiagen DNeasy Blood Extraction Kit was used to extract genomic DNA from the blood cell samples. A remark on this clone: There is no known antigen for this receptor. No quality values exist for individual bases; no much larger clone is one base distant.

Including cysteine and phenylalanine, the CDR3 has 15 amino acids. The kept DNA is CDR3 alone, 45 bases in frame from the first base. V lost 2 bases and J lost 2 bases; the stretch between them is 13 bases long. CDR1 and CDR2 are drawn from the germline V gene: SGHVS, FNYEAQ. The chain joins TRBV7-6 to TRBJ2-7; the D segment could be TRBD2, given 6 matching bases. The sequence was obtained from a woman aged 18-29 years in good health and CMV-seropositive. The sample consisted of PBMCs. The nucleotide sequence is given as TGTGCCAGCAGCTTACGGGGGAAAGGGCCCTACGAGCAGTACTTC. Its amino acids are CASSLRGKGPYEQYF.